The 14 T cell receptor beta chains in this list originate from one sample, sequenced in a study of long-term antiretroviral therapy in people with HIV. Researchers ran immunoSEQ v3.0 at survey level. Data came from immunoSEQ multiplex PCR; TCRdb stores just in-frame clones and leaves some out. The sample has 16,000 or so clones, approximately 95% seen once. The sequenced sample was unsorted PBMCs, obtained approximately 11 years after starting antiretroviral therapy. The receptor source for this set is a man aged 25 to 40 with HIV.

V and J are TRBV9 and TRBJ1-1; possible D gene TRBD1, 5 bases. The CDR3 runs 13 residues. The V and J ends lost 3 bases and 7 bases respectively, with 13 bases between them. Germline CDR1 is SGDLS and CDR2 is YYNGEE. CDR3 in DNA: TGTGCCAGCAGCGGCGGGGACTCACGTGAAGCTTTCTTT. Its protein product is CASSGGDSREAFF.

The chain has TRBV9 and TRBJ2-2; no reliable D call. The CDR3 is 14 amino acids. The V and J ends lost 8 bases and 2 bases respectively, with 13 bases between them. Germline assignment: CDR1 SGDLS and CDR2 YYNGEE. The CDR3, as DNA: TGTGCCAGTTCTTGGTCAGGTAACACCGGGGAGCTGTTTTTT. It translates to CASSWSGNTGELFF.

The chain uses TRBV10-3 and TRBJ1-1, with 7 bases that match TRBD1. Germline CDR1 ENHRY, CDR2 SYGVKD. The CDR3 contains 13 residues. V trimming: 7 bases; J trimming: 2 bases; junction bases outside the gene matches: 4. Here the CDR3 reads CAITRQGNTEAFF. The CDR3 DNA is TGTGCCATCACTCGACAGGGCAACACTGAAGCTTTCTTT.

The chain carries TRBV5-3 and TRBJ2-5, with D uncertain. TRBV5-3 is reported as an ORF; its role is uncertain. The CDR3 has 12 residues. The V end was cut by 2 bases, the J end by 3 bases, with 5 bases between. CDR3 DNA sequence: TGTGCCAGAAGCTTTACAAAAGAGACCCAGTACTTC. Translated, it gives CARSFTKETQYF.

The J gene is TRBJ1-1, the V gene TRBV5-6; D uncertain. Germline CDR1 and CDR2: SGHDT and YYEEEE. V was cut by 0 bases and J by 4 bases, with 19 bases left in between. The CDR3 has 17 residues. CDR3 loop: CASSLEARGLWGTEAFF. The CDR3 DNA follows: TGTGCCAGCAGCTTGGAGGCCCGCGGTCTTTGGGGCACTGAAGCTTTCTTT.

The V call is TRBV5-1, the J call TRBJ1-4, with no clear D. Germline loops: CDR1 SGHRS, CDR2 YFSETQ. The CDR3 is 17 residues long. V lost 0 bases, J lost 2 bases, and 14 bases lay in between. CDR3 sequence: CASSLVWPPRTNEKLFF. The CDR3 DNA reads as TGCGCCAGCAGCTTGGTTTGGCCCCCTAGGACTAATGAAAAACTGTTTTTT.

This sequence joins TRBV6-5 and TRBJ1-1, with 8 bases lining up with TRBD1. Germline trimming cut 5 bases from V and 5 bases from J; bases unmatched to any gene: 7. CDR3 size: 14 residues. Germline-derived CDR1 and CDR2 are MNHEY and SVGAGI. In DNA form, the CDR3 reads TGTGCCAGCAGTGGACAGGGAGGGGATACTGAAGCTTTCTTT. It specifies CASSGQGGDTEAFF.

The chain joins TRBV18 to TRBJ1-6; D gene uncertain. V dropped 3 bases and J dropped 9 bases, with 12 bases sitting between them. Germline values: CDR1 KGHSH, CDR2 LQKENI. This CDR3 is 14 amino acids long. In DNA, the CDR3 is TGTGCCAGCTCACCCGAGAACGAGGGTTCACCCCTCCACTTT. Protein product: CASSPENEGSPLHF.

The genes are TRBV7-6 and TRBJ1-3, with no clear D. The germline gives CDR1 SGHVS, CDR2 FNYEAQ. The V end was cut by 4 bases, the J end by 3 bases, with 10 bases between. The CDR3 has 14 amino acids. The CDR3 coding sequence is TGTGCCAGCAGCTCCGCGTCTGATGGAAACACCATATATTTT. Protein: CASSSASDGNTIYF.

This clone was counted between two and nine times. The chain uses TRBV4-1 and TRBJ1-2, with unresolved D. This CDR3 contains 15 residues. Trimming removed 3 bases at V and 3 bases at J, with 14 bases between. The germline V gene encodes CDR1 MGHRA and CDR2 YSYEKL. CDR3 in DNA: TGCGCCAGCAGCCAGGGCTCGAGGGAACACTATGGCTACACCTTC. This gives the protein CASSQGSREHYGYTF.

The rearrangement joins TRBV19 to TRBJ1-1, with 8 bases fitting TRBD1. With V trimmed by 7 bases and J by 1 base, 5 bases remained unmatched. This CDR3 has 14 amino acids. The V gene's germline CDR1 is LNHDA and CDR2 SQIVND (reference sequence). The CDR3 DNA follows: TGTGCCAGTACCCCCGGACAGGGGAACACTGAAGCTTTCTTT. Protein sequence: CASTPGQGNTEAFF.

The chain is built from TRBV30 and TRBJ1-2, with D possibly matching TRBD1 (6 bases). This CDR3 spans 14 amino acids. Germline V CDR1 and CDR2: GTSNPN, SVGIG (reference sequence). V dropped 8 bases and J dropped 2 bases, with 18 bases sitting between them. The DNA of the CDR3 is TGTGCCGGGATTCGGGGGCGGCTGAACTATGGCTACACCTTC. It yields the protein CAGIRGRLNYGYTF.

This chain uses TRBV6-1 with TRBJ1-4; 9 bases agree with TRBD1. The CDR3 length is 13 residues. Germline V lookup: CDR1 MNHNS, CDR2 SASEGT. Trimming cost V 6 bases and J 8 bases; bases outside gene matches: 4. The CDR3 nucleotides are TGTGCCAGCAGCGCCGGACAGGGGGAAAAACTGTTTTTT. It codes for CASSAGQGEKLFF.

The CDR3 sequence: CASSREGSSYNEQFF. The CDR3 coding sequence is TGTGCCAGCTCCAGGGAGGGGTCATCCTACAATGAGCAGTTCTTC. The chain recombines TRBV7-2 with TRBJ2-1, with 7 bases fitting TRBD2. This CDR3 has 15 residues. V lost 8 bases, J lost 1 base, and 8 bases stayed unmatched. The germline gives CDR1 SGHTA, CDR2 FQGNSA.